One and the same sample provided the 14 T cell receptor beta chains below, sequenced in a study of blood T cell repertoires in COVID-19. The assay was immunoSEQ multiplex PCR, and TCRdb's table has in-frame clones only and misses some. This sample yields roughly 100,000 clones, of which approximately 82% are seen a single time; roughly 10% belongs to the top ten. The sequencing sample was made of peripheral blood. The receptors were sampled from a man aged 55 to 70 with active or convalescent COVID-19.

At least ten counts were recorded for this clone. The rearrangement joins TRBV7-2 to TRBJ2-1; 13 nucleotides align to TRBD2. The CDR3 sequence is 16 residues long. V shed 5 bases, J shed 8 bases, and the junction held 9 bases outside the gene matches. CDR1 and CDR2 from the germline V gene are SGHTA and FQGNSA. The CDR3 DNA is TGTGCCAGCAGCCCTAGGACTAGCGGGAGTCGGTATGAGCAGTTCTTC. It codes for CASSPRTSGSRYEQFF.

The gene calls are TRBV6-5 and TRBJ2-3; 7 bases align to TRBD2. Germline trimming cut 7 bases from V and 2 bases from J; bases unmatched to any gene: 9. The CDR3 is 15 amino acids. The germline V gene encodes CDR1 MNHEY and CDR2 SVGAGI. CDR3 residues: CASTPWGGITDTQYF. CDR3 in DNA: TGTGCCAGCACTCCCTGGGGGGGAATCACAGATACGCAGTATTTT.

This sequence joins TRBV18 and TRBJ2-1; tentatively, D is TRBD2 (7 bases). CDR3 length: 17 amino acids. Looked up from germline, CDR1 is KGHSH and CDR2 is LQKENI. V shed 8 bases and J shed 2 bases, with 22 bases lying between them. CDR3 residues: CASRSPGGGSPYNEQFF. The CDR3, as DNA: TGTGCCAGCCGCTCCCCCGGGGGCGGGAGCCCCTACAATGAGCAGTTCTTC.

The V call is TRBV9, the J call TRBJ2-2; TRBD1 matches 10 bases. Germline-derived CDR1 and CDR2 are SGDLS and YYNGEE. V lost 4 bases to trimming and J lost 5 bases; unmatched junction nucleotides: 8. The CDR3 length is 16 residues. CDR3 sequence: CASSFRDRGGTGELFF. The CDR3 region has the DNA TGTGCCAGCAGCTTCCGGGACAGGGGCGGTACCGGGGAGCTGTTTTTT.

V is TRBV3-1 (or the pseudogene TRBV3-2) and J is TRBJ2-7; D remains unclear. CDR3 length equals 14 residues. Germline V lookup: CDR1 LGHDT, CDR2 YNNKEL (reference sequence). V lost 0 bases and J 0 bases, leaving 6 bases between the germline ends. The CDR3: CASSQELCSYEQYV. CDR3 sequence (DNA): TGTGCCAGCAGCCAAGAACTGTGCTCCTACGAGCAGTACGTC.

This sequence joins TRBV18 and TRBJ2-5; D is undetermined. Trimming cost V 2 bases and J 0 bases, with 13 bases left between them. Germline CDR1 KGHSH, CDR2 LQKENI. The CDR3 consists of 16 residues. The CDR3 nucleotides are TGTGCCAGCTCACCAAAGAGGTCCCGGTACCAAGAGACCCAGTACTTC. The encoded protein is CASSPKRSRYQETQYF. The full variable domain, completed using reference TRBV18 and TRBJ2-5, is NAGVMQNPRHLVRRRGQEARLRCSPMKGHSHVYWYRQLPEEGLKFMVYLQKENIIDESGMPKERFSAEFPKEGPSILRIQQVVRGDSAAYFCASSPKRSRYQETQYFGPGTRLLVL.

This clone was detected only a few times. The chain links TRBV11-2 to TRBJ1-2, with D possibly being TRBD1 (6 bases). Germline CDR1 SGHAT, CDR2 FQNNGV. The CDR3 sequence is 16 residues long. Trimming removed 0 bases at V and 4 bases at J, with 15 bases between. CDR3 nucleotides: TGTGCCAGCAGCTTAGACGGAGGCACAGGGCCCTATGGCTACACCTTC. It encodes CASSLDGGTGPYGYTF.

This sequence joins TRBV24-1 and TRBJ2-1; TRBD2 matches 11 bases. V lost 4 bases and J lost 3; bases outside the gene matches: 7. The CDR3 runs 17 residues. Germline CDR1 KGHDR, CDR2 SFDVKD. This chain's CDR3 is CATSDPGTSGVYNEQFF. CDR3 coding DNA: TGTGCCACCAGTGACCCCGGGACTAGCGGAGTCTACAATGAGCAGTTCTTC.

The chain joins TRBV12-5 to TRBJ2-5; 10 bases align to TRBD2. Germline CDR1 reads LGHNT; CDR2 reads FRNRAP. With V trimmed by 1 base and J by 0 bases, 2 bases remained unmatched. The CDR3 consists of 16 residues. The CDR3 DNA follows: TGTGCTAGTGGTTTGGGGACTAGCGGATACCAAGAGACCCAGTACTTC. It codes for CASGLGTSGYQETQYF.

The CDR3 region is CASSFSGYGNQPQHF. In nucleotides, the CDR3 is TGTGCCAGCAGTTTCTCAGGGTATGGCAATCAGCCCCAGCATTTT. V gene TRBV28 combines with J gene TRBJ1-5, with D tentatively TRBD1 (5 bases). The CDR3 extends over 15 amino acids. Trimming removed 3 bases at V and 2 bases at J, with 11 bases between. Germline V gives CDR1 MDHEN, CDR2 SYDVKM.

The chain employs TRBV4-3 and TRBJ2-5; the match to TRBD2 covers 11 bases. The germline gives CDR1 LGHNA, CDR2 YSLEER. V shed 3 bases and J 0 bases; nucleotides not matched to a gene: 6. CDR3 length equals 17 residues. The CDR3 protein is CASSQGLAAGYQETQYF. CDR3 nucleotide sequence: TGCGCCAGCAGCCAGGGACTAGCGGCAGGGTACCAAGAGACCCAGTACTTC.

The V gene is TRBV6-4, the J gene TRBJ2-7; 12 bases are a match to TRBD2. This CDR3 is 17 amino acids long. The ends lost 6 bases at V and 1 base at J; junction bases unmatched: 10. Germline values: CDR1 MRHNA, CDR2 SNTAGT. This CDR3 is CASRAGTSGPLSYEQYV. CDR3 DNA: TGTGCCAGCAGGGCCGGGACTAGCGGGCCCCTTTCCTACGAGCAGTACGTC.

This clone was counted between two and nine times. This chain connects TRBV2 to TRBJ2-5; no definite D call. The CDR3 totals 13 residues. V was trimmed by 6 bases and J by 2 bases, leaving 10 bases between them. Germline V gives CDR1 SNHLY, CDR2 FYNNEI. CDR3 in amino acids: CASSPDIQETQYF. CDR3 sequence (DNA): TGTGCCAGCAGCCCTGACATACAAGAGACCCAGTACTTC.

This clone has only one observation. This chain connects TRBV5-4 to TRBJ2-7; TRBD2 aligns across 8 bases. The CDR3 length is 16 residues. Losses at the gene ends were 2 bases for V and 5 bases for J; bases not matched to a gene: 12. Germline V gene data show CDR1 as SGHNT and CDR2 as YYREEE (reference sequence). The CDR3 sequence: CASSLHPGLVDDEQYV. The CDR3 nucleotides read TGTGCCAGCAGCTTACATCCGGGACTAGTAGACGACGAGCAGTACGTC.